The next 20 T cell receptor beta chains were all read from a single sample in a study of blood T cell repertoires in COVID-19 (dated by TCRdb to 2020 to 2021). The protocol used for the library was the immunoSEQ multiplex PCR assay. This immuneACCESS table, as held by TCRdb, lists in-frame sequences with V and J called but not all clones. Of the missing ones, under half trace to an unresolved V gene in checked studies; the others have no known cause. A total of 230,000 or so clones appear in this sample, roughly 82% of them only once. The top ten constitute over 2% of the sample. The sequenced sample was peripheral blood. The receptor source for this set is a man aged 40-50 years who had recovered from COVID-19.

The gene calls are TRBV27 and TRBJ2-3; TRBD2 matches at 7 bases. The length of the CDR3 is 14 residues. The junction had 4 bases not matched to a gene; V was cut back by 5 bases and J by 2 bases. Per germline, CDR1 MNHEY and CDR2 SMNVEV (reference sequence). CDR3 protein: CASSPRDYTDTQYF. As DNA, the CDR3 is TGTGCCAGCAGTCCGAGGGACTACACAGATACGCAGTATTTT.

The chain uses TRBV24-1 and TRBJ2-1; 12 bases are a match to TRBD1. The CDR3 runs to 14 residues. Trimming took 6 bases from V and 10 from J; bases not matched to a gene: 6. Germline CDR1 KGHDR, CDR2 SFDVKD. The CDR3 sequence: CATSTGQGASEQFF. The CDR3 coding sequence is TGTGCCACCAGTACGGGACAGGGGGCGAGCGAGCAGTTCTTC.

This chain connects TRBV19 to TRBJ1-3, with a weak D call TRBD1 (5 bases). Trimming removed 4 bases at V and 3 bases at J, with 16 bases between. CDR3 length: 16 residues. Germline V lookup: CDR1 LNHDA, CDR2 SQIVND (reference sequence). The CDR3 is CASSRGMETGGNTIYF. As DNA, the CDR3 is TGTGCCAGTAGTAGGGGCATGGAGACGGGTGGAAACACCATATATTTT.

The chain uses TRBV11-2 and TRBJ1-5, with TRBD1 as a possible D gene (6 bases). Trimming took 5 bases from V and 5 from J, leaving 16 bases between them. The CDR3 consists of 15 residues. Germline CDR1 SGHAT, CDR2 FQNNGV. Here the CDR3 DNA reads TGTGCCAGCAGCCCCTCGGGGGGCCCGGATCAGCCCCAGCATTTT. Its translation: CASSPSGGPDQPQHF.

Comments on this clone: At the DNA level, this CDR3 is encoded by other sequences in the same sample as well. The V call is TRBV11-3, the J call TRBJ1-1; TRBD1 aligns across 7 bases. Per the germline V gene, CDR1 is SGHNT and CDR2 is YENEEA. The ends lost 1 base at V and 2 bases at J; junction bases unmatched: 4. This CDR3 is built from 15 residues. This CDR3 is CASSLGGTANTEAFF. The CDR3 DNA reads as TGTGCCAGCAGCTTAGGGGGGACAGCTAACACTGAAGCTTTCTTT.

There are a few counts of this clone. The chain recombines TRBV19 with TRBJ1-6; D possibly corresponds to TRBD1 (5 bases). Per the germline V gene, CDR1 is LNHDA and CDR2 is SQIVND (reference sequence). The CDR3 loop spans 13 amino acids. V was trimmed by 4 bases and J by 14 bases, leaving 15 bases between them. CDR3 protein: CASSSQGTGTLHF. CDR3 in DNA: TGTGCCAGTAGTAGTCAGGGCACTGGCACCCTCCACTTT.

The CDR3 DNA reads TGTGCCAGCAGTTACCCACAAGATACGCAGTATTTT. Encoded protein: CASSYPQDTQYF. The chain employs TRBV6-2 or TRBV6-3 and TRBJ2-3; the D is unclear. The V end was cut by 2 bases, the J end by 5 bases, with 5 bases between. In germline, CDR1 is MNHEY, CDR2 SVGEGT. The CDR3 has 12 residues.

This chain connects TRBV6-2 or TRBV6-3 to TRBJ2-1; tentative D call: TRBD2 (5 bases). From germline, CDR1 is MNHEY and CDR2 SVGEGT. CDR3 length equals 15 residues. The V and J ends lost 0 bases and 1 base respectively, with 7 bases between them. The CDR3 spells CASSYSRVSYNEQFF. CDR3 nucleotide sequence: TGTGCCAGCAGTTACTCGAGGGTTTCCTACAATGAGCAGTTCTTC.

CDR3 DNA: TGTGCCTTCACCTTTGGAGGGGGCCGCTACGAGCAGTACTTC. Translation gives CAFTFGGGRYEQYF. The J gene is TRBJ2-7, the V gene TRBV5-4, with TRBD1 as a possible D gene (7 bases). Trimming stripped 10 bases from V and 3 bases from J, with 20 bases between. CDR1 SGHNT and CDR2 YYREEE come from the germline V gene (reference sequence). The CDR3 has 14 amino acids.

The genes are TRBV9 and TRBJ1-1; 7 bases are shared with TRBD1. This CDR3 is built from 14 residues. J lost 6 bases, V lost 4 bases, and 9 bases had no gene match. From germline, CDR1 is SGDLS and CDR2 YYNGEE. The CDR3 DNA reads as TGTGCCAGCAGCCCAACGGCAGGGGGATCTGAAGCTTTCTTT. Its protein is CASSPTAGGSEAFF.

The rearrangement uses TRBV5-5 and TRBJ2-5; 7 positions agree with TRBD1. V lost 3 bases and J lost 2; bases outside the gene matches: 4. This CDR3 comprises 14 residues. The germline V gene has CDR1 SGHKS and CDR2 YYEKEE (reference sequence). The CDR3 DNA is TGTGCCAGCAGCTCGCCGGGACAGCAAGAGACCCAGTACTTC. Translated, it gives CASSSPGQQETQYF. Complete variable domain (other parts from reference TRBV5-5 and TRBJ2-5): DAGVTQSPTHLIKTRGQQVTLRCSPISGHKSVSWYQQVLGQGPQFIFQYYEKEERGRGNFPDRFSARQFPNYSSELNVNALLLGDSALYLCASSSPGQQETQYFGPGTRLLVL.

J is TRBJ1-2 and V is TRBV6-5; no clear D gene. Per the germline V gene, CDR1 is MNHEY and CDR2 is SVGAGI. Trimming took 4 bases from V and 4 from J, leaving 7 bases between them. The CDR3 is 12 residues long. CDR3 sequence reads: CASSSGSYGYTF. CDR3 DNA sequence: TGTGCCAGCAGTTCCGGGAGCTATGGCTACACCTTC.

This clone was counted only a few times. V usage is TRBV7-9 and J usage is TRBJ1-2, with TRBD1 as a possible D gene (6 bases). Between the trimmed V and J ends, which lost 3 bases and 6 bases, there was a span of 11 bases. CDR1 SEHNR and CDR2 FQNEAQ come from the germline V gene (reference sequence). The length of the CDR3 is 13 residues. CDR3 loop: CASSFSTGNGYTF. The CDR3 DNA sequence: TGTGCCAGCAGCTTCTCAACAGGGAATGGCTACACCTTC.

The chain couples TRBV9 to TRBJ2-7, with TRBD1 as a possible D gene (6 bases). V dropped 3 bases and J dropped 4 bases, with 14 bases sitting between them. The CDR3 covers 14 residues. The germline V gene encodes CDR1 SGDLS and CDR2 YYNGEE. The CDR3 region has the DNA TGTGCCAGCAGCGGCCGGGACACCCATTACGAGCAGTACTTC. Translating it yields CASSGRDTHYEQYF.

The V and J genes are TRBV6-5 and TRBJ1-4, with D perhaps matching TRBD1 (5 bases). V was pared by 6 bases and J by 4 bases, with 15 bases between. CDR1 is MNHEY and CDR2 is SVGAGI in the germline V gene. This CDR3 spans 15 amino acids. Written as DNA, the CDR3 is TGTGCCAGCAGGCCACTGGGGGGTTATAATGAAAAACTGTTTTTT. Amino acids: CASRPLGGYNEKLFF.

This clone appeared a few times. The chain carries TRBV6-5 and TRBJ2-7; possibly TRBD2 for D (6 bases). This CDR3 has 15 residues. From germline, CDR1 is MNHEY and CDR2 SVGAGI. The V and J ends lost 2 bases and 3 bases respectively, with 14 bases between them. The CDR3 is CASSYQSRGGYEQYF. The CDR3 region has the DNA TGTGCCAGCAGTTACCAGTCGCGGGGAGGCTACGAGCAGTACTTC.

This clone was seen just once. V gene TRBV7-9 combines with J gene TRBJ2-7, with 8 bases identical to TRBD2. The CDR3 runs to 17 residues. J was trimmed by 0 bases and V by 5 bases; bases with no gene match: 12. Germline assignment: CDR1 SEHNR and CDR2 FQNEAQ (reference sequence). DNA of the CDR3: TGTGCCAGCAGCCCTAGAGGGCTAGCGGGTAACTCCTACGAGCAGTACTTC. It specifies CASSPRGLAGNSYEQYF.

DNA of the CDR3: TGTGCCAGCAGCCAAGCCACGGGCGGGCTAGTCACTGAAGCTTTCTTT. It translates to CASSQATGGLVTEAFF. The chain is built from TRBV11-2 and TRBJ1-1; D not certain. Between the trimmed V and J ends, which lost 5 bases and 4 bases, there was a span of 20 bases. CDR3 length: 16 residues. Germline V CDR1 and CDR2: SGHAT, FQNNGV.

DNA for the CDR3: TGTGCCTGGACTAGCGGGAGACTGTCCTACAATGAGCAGTTCTTC. Translation gives CAWTSGRLSYNEQFF. J is TRBJ2-1 and V is TRBV30, with 10 bases matching TRBD2. From germline, CDR1 is GTSNPN and CDR2 SVGIG (reference sequence). The CDR3 sequence is 15 residues long. Trimming removed 4 bases from V and 1 base from J; junction bases left unmatched: 4. Using reference TRBV30 and TRBJ2-1 for the parts outside the CDR3, the full variable domain is SQTIHQWPATLVQPVGSPLSLECTVEGTSNPNLYWYRQAAGRGLQLLFYSVGIGQISSEVPQNLSASRPQDRQFILSSKKLLLSDSGFYLCAWTSGRLSYNEQFFGPGTRLTVL.

The chain couples TRBV11-2 to TRBJ2-7; 9 positions agree with TRBD2. J lost 7 bases, V lost 1 base, and 14 bases had no gene match. Germline V gene sequence: CDR1 SGHAT, CDR2 FQNNGV. There are 17 residues in the CDR3. This chain's CDR3 is CASSLGGSGRLLREQYF. The CDR3 coding sequence is TGTGCCAGCAGCTTAGGTGGTAGCGGGAGATTACTTCGGGAGCAGTACTTC.